This T cell receptor (beta chain) was sequenced during a study of technical replicates of blood from several donors. The CDR3 spans 17 residues. The V gene end was trimmed by 5 bases and the J gene end by 8 bases; junction bases not matched to a gene: 16. Germline CDR1 MNHEY, CDR2 SMNVEV (reference sequence). Sequenced by immunoSEQ multiplex PCR; TCRdb stores in-frame clones only, minus some. The top ten clones hold approximately 0.21% of a sample with around 76,000 clones, approximately 96% of them seen once. Input material: T cells isolated from PBMCs. The TCR comes from a human donor in good health. The genes are TRBV27 and TRBJ2-1, with 9 bases lining up with TRBD2. DNA for the CDR3: TGTGCCAGCAGTCTAAATGCCCCGGGACTAGCTGTTGATGAGCAGTTCTTC. This translates into CASSLNAPGLAVDEQFF.